The 28 T cell receptor beta chains presented below share a single source sample, sequenced in a study of shared clonotypes between healthy human individuals. Only in-frame clones appear in the TCRdb table, and some are missing; sequencing was by immunoSEQ multiplex PCR. The sample consists of about 2.4 million clones, more than 85% of them appearing once. The sample consisted of naive CD4+ T cells from PBMCs. The subset is: CD45RA+ positively selected. The receptors derive from a man aged 18 to 30 in good health. Some clones in this sample may be carry-over from other donors' samples.

V is TRBV6-4 and J is TRBJ2-7, with 7 bases fitting TRBD2. The V and J ends lost 0 bases and 2 bases, in that order; junction bases with no gene match: 10. This CDR3 is 17 amino acids long. CDR1 is MRHNA, CDR2 SNTAGT, per germline. This CDR3 reads CASSDSLGRERTYEQYF. The DNA of the CDR3 is TGTGCCAGCAGTGACTCTTTGGGGCGGGAGAGGACCTACGAGCAGTACTTC.

The J gene is TRBJ1-1, the V gene TRBV30; D is uncertain. The CDR3 has 14 residues. From germline, CDR1 is GTSNPN and CDR2 SVGIG (reference sequence). Trimming left V 5 bases short and J 4 bases short, with 17 bases between. The CDR3 DNA reads as TGTGCCTGGGCAGGAGGCCTCTTGAGCACTGAAGCTTTCTTT. This gives the protein CAWAGGLLSTEAFF.

V gene TRBV5-1 combines with J gene TRBJ1-4; 7 positions agree with TRBD1. CDR3 length: 14 residues. Germline values: CDR1 SGHRS, CDR2 YFSETQ. The J segment lost 3 bases and the V segment lost 4 bases, leaving 3 bases of the junction unmatched. The chain's CDR3 is CASSRGQPNEKLFF. CDR3 in DNA: TGCGCCAGCAGCAGGGGACAGCCTAATGAAAAACTGTTTTTT.

This clone was picked up one time. This chain joins TRBV5-6 and TRBJ1-2; 7 bases map to TRBD1. V shed 4 bases and J 11 bases; nucleotides not matched to a gene: 5. The CDR3 is 11 amino acids. Germline values: CDR1 SGHDT, CDR2 YYEEEE. DNA of the CDR3: TGTGCCAGCAGCGTGACAGGGCTATACACCTTC. Its protein product is CASSVTGLYTF. The full variable domain, rest sourced from reference TRBV5-6 and TRBJ1-2, is DAGVTQSPTHLIKTRGQQVTLRCSPKSGHDTVSWYQQALGQGPQFIFQYYEEEERQRGNFPDRFSGHQFPNYSSELNVNALLLGDSALYLCASSVTGLYTFGSGTRLTVV.

V is TRBV9 and J is TRBJ2-1; 8 nucleotides match TRBD2. Germline V CDR1 and CDR2: SGDLS, YYNGEE. Trimming cost V 4 bases and J 7 bases; bases outside gene matches: 7. This CDR3 has 14 residues. The CDR3 sequence is CASSPGLAVNEQFF. The CDR3 coding sequence is TGTGCCAGCAGCCCCGGACTAGCCGTTAATGAGCAGTTCTTC. Filled out from reference TRBV9 and TRBJ2-1, the complete variable domain reads DSGVTQTPKHLITATGQRVTLRCSPRSGDLSVYWYQQSLDQGLQFLIQYYNGEERAKGNILERFSAQQFPDLHSELNLSSLELGDSALYFCASSPGLAVNEQFFGPGTRLTVL.

V gene TRBV7-3 combines with J gene TRBJ1-2; 7 nucleotides agree with TRBD1. The V and J ends lost 5 bases and 5 bases, in that order; junction bases with no gene match: 20. Germline values: CDR1 SGHTA, CDR2 FQGTGA. The CDR3 has 18 residues. The CDR3 spells CASSTSQVGGQVLYGYTF. CDR3 DNA: TGTGCCAGCAGCACCTCCCAGGTAGGCGGACAGGTACTATATGGCTACACCTTC.

The V and J genes are TRBV27 and TRBJ2-7, with a weak D call TRBD2 (5 bases). V was clipped by 1 base and J by 2 bases, with 9 bases between them. CDR1 and CDR2 (germline): MNHEY, SMNVEV (reference sequence). CDR3 length: 14 amino acids. The CDR3 DNA is TGTGCCAGCAGTTTATTAATAGCGCCCTACGAGCAGTACTTC. It is translated as CASSLLIAPYEQYF.

The chain carries TRBV11-2 and TRBJ2-5; no clear D gene. The CDR3 runs 12 residues. V lost 6 bases to trimming and J lost 4 bases, with 9 bases between them. CDR1 and CDR2 (germline): SGHAT, FQNNGV. The chain's CDR3 is CASSKVGETQYF. CDR3 coding DNA: TGTGCCAGCAGTAAGGTGGGAGAGACCCAGTACTTC. Based on the CDR3 plus reference TRBV11-2 and TRBJ2-5, the full variable domain is EAGVAQSPRYKIIEKRQSVAFWCNPISGHATLYWYQQILGQGPKLLIQFQNNGVVDDSQLPKDRFSAERLKGVDSTLKIQPAKLEDSAVYLCASSKVGETQYFGPGTRLLVL.

V is TRBV7-2 and J is TRBJ1-2; D possibly corresponds to TRBD1 (5 bases). This CDR3 spans 15 amino acids. The germline CDR1 and CDR2 sequences are SGHTA and FQGNSA. Trimming cost V 2 bases and J 6 bases, with 16 bases left between them. The chain's CDR3 is CASSLMGHRPHGYTF. The DNA of the CDR3 is TGTGCCAGCAGCTTAATGGGCCACAGGCCTCATGGCTACACCTTC.

This sequence joins TRBV29-1 and TRBJ2-5, with D possibly TRBD1 on 5 matching bases. The J call may be mistaken, given a closer DNA end match to TRBJ2-7. The CDR3 loop spans 11 amino acids. Germline V gene data show CDR1 as SQVTM and CDR2 as ANQGSEA. The CDR3 here is CSVGVSYEQYF. The CDR3, as DNA: TGCAGCGTAGGGGTCTCCTACGAGCAGTACTTC.

The genes are TRBV7-2 and TRBJ2-7, with D unresolved. The germline V gene has CDR1 SGHTA and CDR2 FQGNSA. With 5 bases removed from V and 5 bases from J, the gap between germline ends came to 7 bases. The CDR3 consists of 11 residues. The DNA of the CDR3 is TGTGCCAGCAGCCCCCCTCACGAGCAGTACTTC. Its protein product is CASSPPHEQYF.

The genes are TRBV4-1 and TRBJ1-2; TRBD1 matches at 7 bases. Germline trimming cut 1 base from V and 1 base from J; bases unmatched to any gene: 6. The CDR3 runs 16 residues. Per germline, CDR1 MGHRA and CDR2 YSYEKL. The CDR3 DNA reads TGCGCCAGCAGCCAAGTCGGGGACAGAGTTAACTATGGCTACACCTTC. Translated, it gives CASSQVGDRVNYGYTF.

The rearrangement uses TRBV7-9 and TRBJ1-2, with 8 bases identical to TRBD1. The CDR3 runs 13 residues. J was trimmed by 10 bases and V by 4 bases; bases with no gene match: 8. Germline lookup yields CDR1 SEHNR and CDR2 FQNEAQ (reference sequence). The CDR3 DNA reads TGTGCCAGCAGCTCTGGACAGGGTAGGGACTACACCTTC. Its protein product is CASSSGQGRDYTF.

This clone appeared once. This chain connects TRBV28 to TRBJ2-3, with TRBD2 as a possible D gene (5 bases). Deletions cut 11 bases from V and 2 bases from J, with 14 bases between. Looked up from germline, CDR1 is MDHEN and CDR2 is SYDVKM. The CDR3 covers 13 residues. CDR3 amino acids: CASLWRVTDTQYF. The CDR3 DNA reads as TGTGCCTCCCTGTGGCGGGTCACAGATACGCAGTATTTT.

The chain uses TRBV9 and TRBJ2-3; D may match TRBD1 or TRBD2 (5 bases each). CDR1 and CDR2 (germline): SGDLS, YYNGEE. This CDR3 spans 15 amino acids. Between the trimmed V and J ends, which lost 3 bases and 4 bases, there was a span of 15 bases. CDR3 DNA: TGTGCCAGCAGCGCCGGGGCCCAAAAGGCAGATACGCAGTATTTT. It is translated as CASSAGAQKADTQYF.

V is TRBV19 and J is TRBJ1-4, with 7 bases aligning to TRBD1. Germline loops: CDR1 LNHDA, CDR2 SQIVND (reference sequence). Trimming cost V 4 bases and J 0 bases; bases outside gene matches: 5. The CDR3 runs to 16 residues. In DNA, the CDR3 is TGTGCCAGTAGTAGACAGGGAACTTCAACTAATGAAAAACTGTTTTTT. Translating gives CASSRQGTSTNEKLFF.

The J gene is TRBJ2-7, the V gene TRBV28; 9 nucleotides match TRBD2. The CDR3 is made up of 15 amino acids. The germline V gene has CDR1 MDHEN and CDR2 SYDVKM. Trimming at V came to 0 bases and at J to 4 bases, leaving 4 bases not matched to a gene. The CDR3 region is CASSLWAGGRYEQYF. The DNA of the CDR3 is TGTGCCAGCAGTTTATGGGCGGGAGGGCGGTACGAGCAGTACTTC.

The chain joins TRBV5-1 to TRBJ1-3, with 9 bases identical to TRBD1. The V gene's germline CDR1 is SGHRS and CDR2 YFSETQ. The ends lost 4 bases at V and 3 bases at J; junction bases unmatched: 8. The CDR3 length is 16 residues. CDR3 amino acids: CASSGQGQGGGNTIYF. The CDR3 DNA is TGCGCCAGCAGCGGACAGGGACAGGGTGGTGGAAACACCATATATTTT.

Here the CDR3 DNA reads TGCGCCAGCAGCCCCGACAGGGGAAGCACTGAAGCTTTCTTT. It encodes CASSPDRGSTEAFF. J is TRBJ1-1 and V is TRBV5-1; TRBD1 matches 8 bases. The CDR3 totals 14 residues. With V trimmed by 4 bases and J by 4 bases, 6 bases remained unmatched. Germline values: CDR1 SGHRS, CDR2 YFSETQ. Full variable domain (rest looked up from reference TRBV5-1 and TRBJ1-1): KAGVTQTPRYLIKTRGQQVTLSCSPISGHRSVSWYQQTPGQGLQFLFEYFSETQRNKGNFPGRFSGRQFSNSRSEMNVSTLELGDSALYLCASSPDRGSTEAFFGQGTRLTVV.

To note about this clone: Other DNA variants within this sample encode the same CDR3. V gene TRBV12-5 combines with J gene TRBJ2-5, with TRBD2 matching over 8 bases. The CDR3 length is 13 residues. Germline CDR1 LGHNT, CDR2 FRNRAP. Trimming cost V 1 base and J 5 bases; bases outside gene matches: 0. In DNA, the CDR3 is TGTGCTAGTGGTTTGGCGGGAGGGGAGACCCAGTACTTC. It specifies CASGLAGGETQYF.

The rearrangement uses TRBV29-1 and TRBJ2-7; TRBD1 matches at 7 bases. CDR1 SQVTM and CDR2 ANQGSEA come from the germline V gene. Losses at the gene ends were 8 bases for V and 7 bases for J; bases not matched to a gene: 14. CDR3 length: 13 amino acids. CDR3 region: CSFSRQGRGEQYF. The CDR3 DNA reads TGCAGCTTTTCGAGACAGGGCAGAGGGGAGCAGTACTTC.

V gene TRBV28 combines with J gene TRBJ1-2; unclear D gene. The germline V gene has CDR1 MDHEN and CDR2 SYDVKM. The CDR3 runs 11 residues. Trimming stripped 8 bases from V and 4 bases from J, with 8 bases between. The CDR3 DNA is TGTGCCAGCTTCCAGGCCTATGGCTACACCTTC. It encodes CASFQAYGYTF.

J is TRBJ2-7 and V is TRBV6-5; 7 bases are shared with TRBD1. Germline lookup yields CDR1 MNHEY and CDR2 SVGAGI. The CDR3 extends over 13 amino acids. The V gene end was trimmed by 7 bases and the J gene end by 3 bases; junction bases not matched to a gene: 6. This CDR3 is CASTPRGNYEQYF. Here the CDR3 DNA reads TGTGCCAGCACCCCCAGGGGGAACTACGAGCAGTACTTC.

The rearrangement joins TRBV4-1 to TRBJ1-2, with 7 nucleotides matching TRBD1. Germline CDR1 reads MGHRA; CDR2 reads YSYEKL. Trimming removed 2 bases from V and 2 bases from J; junction bases left unmatched: 2. The CDR3 contains 14 residues. Here the CDR3 reads CASSQTQGNYGYTF. The CDR3 DNA sequence: TGCGCCAGCAGCCAAACACAGGGGAACTATGGCTACACCTTC.

The V and J genes are TRBV10-1 and TRBJ1-1, with 8 bases that match TRBD1. The CDR3 totals 17 residues. The V gene end was trimmed by 6 bases and the J gene end by 3 bases; junction bases not matched to a gene: 15. CDR1 and CDR2 (germline): WNHNN, SYGVQD (reference sequence). CDR3 in DNA: TGCGCCAGCAGCGGACAGGGCCCTGAAAGGCGGGACACTGAAGCTTTCTTT. Its translation is CASSGQGPERRDTEAFF.

To note about this clone: Additional DNA sequences in this sample encode the identical CDR3. CDR3 coding DNA: TGTGCCAGCACCTCGGCGTCCTACGAGCAGTACTTC. Residues: CASTSASYEQYF. This chain uses TRBV19 with TRBJ2-7, with D uncertain. This CDR3 has 12 amino acids. Germline CDR1 LNHDA, CDR2 SQIVND (reference sequence). V gave up 9 bases and J gave up 1 base, with 10 bases separating them.

The V gene is TRBV5-1, the J gene TRBJ2-1; possibly TRBD2 for D (5 bases). The germline V gene encodes CDR1 SGHRS and CDR2 YFSETQ. Trimming stripped 3 bases from V and 3 bases from J, with 16 bases between. The CDR3 runs 16 residues. In nucleotides, the CDR3 is TGCGCCAGCAGCTCACGGTTAGCGTCCAGCTACAATGAGCAGTTCTTC. This gives the protein CASSSRLASSYNEQFF.

The chain uses TRBV27 and TRBJ2-7; 11 nucleotides match TRBD2. This CDR3 has 15 amino acids. J lost 0 bases, V lost 6 bases, and 4 bases had no gene match. From germline, CDR1 is MNHEY and CDR2 SMNVEV (reference sequence). For the CDR3, the DNA is TGTGCCAGCAGCCGACTAGCGGGAAGCTCCTACGAGCAGTACTTC. Residues: CASSRLAGSSYEQYF.